This T cell receptor (beta chain) was sequenced for a study of technical replicates of blood from a few donors. Sequencing used immunoSEQ multiplex PCR; TCRdb keeps in-frame clones, though not all of them. The sample holds tens of thousands of clones, roughly 98% seen once. The germline gives CDR1 DFQATT, CDR2 SNEGSKA (reference sequence). The CDR3 is 11 residues long. The chain carries TRBV20-1 and TRBJ1-1; D is perhaps TRBD1 (5 bases). Sample: T cells isolated from PBMCs. This TCR was recovered from a human donor in good health. In nucleotides, the CDR3 is TGCAGAGGGGCTTTCGACACTGAAGCTTTCTTT. Amino acids: CRGAFDTEAFF.